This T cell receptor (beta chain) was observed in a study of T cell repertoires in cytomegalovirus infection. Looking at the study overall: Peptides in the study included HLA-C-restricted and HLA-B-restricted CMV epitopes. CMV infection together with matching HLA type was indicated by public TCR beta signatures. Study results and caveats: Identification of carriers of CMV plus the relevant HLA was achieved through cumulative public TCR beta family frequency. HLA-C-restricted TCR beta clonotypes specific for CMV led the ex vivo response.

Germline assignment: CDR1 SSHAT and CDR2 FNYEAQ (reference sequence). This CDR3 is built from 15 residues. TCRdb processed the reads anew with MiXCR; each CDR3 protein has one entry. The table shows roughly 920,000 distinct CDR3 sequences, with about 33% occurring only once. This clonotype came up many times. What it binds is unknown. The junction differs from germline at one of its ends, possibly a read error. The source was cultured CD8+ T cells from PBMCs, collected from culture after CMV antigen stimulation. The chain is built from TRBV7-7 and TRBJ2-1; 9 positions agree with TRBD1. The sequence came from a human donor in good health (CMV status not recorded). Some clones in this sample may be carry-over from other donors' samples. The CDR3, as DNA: TGTGCTAGCAGCCCGGGACAGGGAAGAGGCAATGAGCAGTTCTTC. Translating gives CASSPGQGRGNEQFF.